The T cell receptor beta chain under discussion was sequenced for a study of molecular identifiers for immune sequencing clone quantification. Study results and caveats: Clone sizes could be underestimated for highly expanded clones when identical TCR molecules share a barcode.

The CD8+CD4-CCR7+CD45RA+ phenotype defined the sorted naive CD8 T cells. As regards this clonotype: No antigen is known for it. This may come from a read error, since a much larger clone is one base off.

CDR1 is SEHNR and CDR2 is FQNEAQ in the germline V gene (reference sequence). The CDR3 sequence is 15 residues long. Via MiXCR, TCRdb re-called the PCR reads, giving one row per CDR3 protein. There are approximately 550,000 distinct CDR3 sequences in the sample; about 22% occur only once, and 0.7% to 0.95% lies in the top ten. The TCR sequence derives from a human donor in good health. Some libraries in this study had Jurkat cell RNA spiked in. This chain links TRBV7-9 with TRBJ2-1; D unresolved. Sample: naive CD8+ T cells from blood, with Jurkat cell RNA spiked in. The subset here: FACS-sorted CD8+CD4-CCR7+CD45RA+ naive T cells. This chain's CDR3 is CTSSFSPSSYNEQFF. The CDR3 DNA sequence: TGTACCAGCAGCTTCTCTCCAAGCTCCTACAATGAGCAGTTCTTC.